This TCR beta chain was retrieved from a study of cytomegalovirus exposure and HLA in healthy donors (TCRdb year 2017). With respect to the entire study: An earlier analysis of 550 to 700 of the donors reported approximately 290 Gb of sequence data and more than 90 million unique TCR beta sequences from some 180 million T cells. The number of typed donors differed by locus: roughly 629-630 for A, B, C, DRB1 and DQB1; 522 for DQA1; around 580 for DPA1; and roughly 490 for DPB1. HLA typing covered class I and class II loci at four-digit resolution. Four or five DR-DQ haplotypes were treated as single units for association and clustering because of strong linkage in the cohort. The study profiled the T cell repertoires of more than 500 subjects by immunosequencing and related them to cytomegalovirus serostatus. The aim of the study was to test whether cataloging public T cell receptors could identify signatures of past pathogen exposure. The study combined high-throughput TCR immunosequencing, statistical association of individual TCRs with disease status, and machine learning to predict cytomegalovirus infection status. A later genetic analysis used genome-wide SNP genotypes for about 60% of the roughly 700 donors, treating that subset as a discovery cohort. An earlier analysis of approximately 640 of the donors applied high-throughput TCR beta sequencing to assess whether each TCR beta V gene segment acted as functional or pseudogenic. Donor age, sex, ethnicity and CMV serostatus were collected together with the repertoire data. To study patterns of TCR occurrence, a later analysis re-analyzed previously published TCR beta repertoires from 666 donors and added high-resolution HLA genotyping. All discovery cohort repertoires had been generated using a single sequencing platform. Roughly 300 gigabases of sequencing data and 70 million to 100 million unique TCR sequences made up an early release that covered some 640 HLA-typed donors. Rather than using new phenotypic data, the later analysis identified candidate immune exposures from TCR beta sequences and from how often those sequences occurred across donors. Across 300 to 400 genotyped donors of the cohort, an average of roughly 200,000 unique TCR beta nucleotide sequences per donor were sequenced, and 15% to 20% of those sequences were non-productive. Of the approximately 400 genotyped donors, around 81% fell in the genetic ancestry cluster associated with self-reported Caucasian donors. Besides the first cohort of some 670 subjects, a separate validation cohort made up of roughly 120 different subjects was used.

Receptor libraries were prepared by the immunoSEQ multiplex PCR assay. A mixture of 60 forward primers for TCR Vbeta segments and 13 reverse primers for TCR Jbeta segments was used in the multiplex PCR. A multiplex PCR assay on genomic DNA amplified the CDR3 region of rearranged TCR beta genes. On the Illumina HiSeq System, the amplified TCR beta libraries were sequenced as 87-base-pair reads. As for the original processing: A later analysis counted some 80 million unique TCR beta chains across the 650 to 800 repertoires, and some 11 million of these chains were shared by at least two donors. Raw reads were error-corrected and collapsed into unique sequences by a nearest-neighbor algorithm in which closely related sequences were merged to remove PCR and sequencing errors. CDR3 sequences were aligned to IMGT reference sequences to assign V, D and J gene segments. For a sequence to be retained, at least a six-nucleotide match to both a V gene segment and a J gene segment was required. A rearrangement was called productive if the CDR3 had no stop codons and remained in frame with V and J, and every other rearrangement was called non-productive. Following IMGT convention, CDR3 was defined as the stretch from the second conserved V-encoded cysteine to the conserved J-encoded phenylalanine. The earlier analysis of a few hundred of the donors excluded sequences that lacked an unambiguous match to a single V gene segment. In an earlier analysis of several hundred of the donors, V segments were called functional above 56.7% productive rearrangements and were called segregating when the between-donor standard deviation exceeded 5%. A statistical classification framework was built to diagnose cytomegalovirus status from the catalog of TCR beta chain sequences. In a later analysis, V and J genes were assigned by comparing TCR nucleotide sequences against IMGT/GENE-DB human TR gene sequences. In a later analysis, CDR3 sequences and most-parsimonious VDJ recombination scenarios were assigned using the TCRdist pipeline. In a later analysis, each TCR beta chain was defined by its CDR3 amino acid sequence together with its V-gene family, and reads lacking a unique V-gene family were excluded. As a way to deal with suspected cross-contamination and a sequencing artifact, a later analysis dropped roughly 620 nucleotide sequences that were highly shared and had low generation probability. In a later analysis, a clonal expansion index for each public chain was calculated from normalized within-repertoire ranks of inferred template counts. Generation probabilities in a later analysis came from a VDJ recombination model fitted to out-of-frame rearrangements, and those results were checked against IGoR. A later analysis scored TCR-TCR, TCR-HLA and TCR-CMV co-occurrence with hypergeometric tests, applying a repertoire-size bias correction to TCR pairs. To estimate false discovery rates, a later analysis permuted the HLA or CMV assignments 20 times. In a later analysis, co-occurring TCRs were grouped using DBSCAN, and TCRdist sequence similarity was added for clustering within HLA-allele-positive subsets. Repertoires with fewer than 30,000 or more than 120,000 public chains, plus five repertoires with anomalous nucleotide sharing, were excluded from co-occurrence clustering. TCRdb limited this immuneACCESS table to in-frame rearrangements with V and J called. A share of clones is missing; checked studies link under half to unresolved V genes, and the rest is unexplained. The D gene and trimming were derived from the DNA, and the V and J assignments and clone size from that table. The sample table lists approximately 100,000 clones, around four fifths of them with a count of one. Roughly 4% of the sample is taken by the ten largest.

The cohort comprised more than 550 healthy bone marrow donors. At the time of sampling, every cohort member was nominally healthy, though immune exposures that went unrecorded were likely present. The donor tested CMV seronegative, placing the donor among the approximately 360 seronegative members of the cohort. A peripheral blood sample was collected from each donor, and TCR beta sequencing was performed on peripheral blood mononuclear cells. The Qiagen DNeasy Blood Extraction Kit was used to extract genomic DNA from the blood cell samples. What the authors observed across the whole study: Linkage disequilibrium might explain the correlated functional status among segregating V segments, but an unknown experimental factor could not be ruled out. According to a later analysis, most CMV-associated TCR beta chains appeared to be HLA-restricted, and the HLA associations seemed to be driven largely by CMV exposure. In the study, 150 to 200 TCR beta chains were listed as associated with cytomegalovirus. In this cohort, only TCR beta chains were sequenced, and detectable features were limited by the absence of alpha or paired-chain data. The authors suggested that the approach could potentially be extended to other disease states and immunological phenotypes. HLA typing was unavailable for some donors at each locus, so association tests used only the typed subset. Presence/absence analyses assumed roughly uniform sequencing depth across donors, an assumption that may not hold. Compared with equally common non-associated chains, HLA-associated TCR beta chains in a later analysis were more clonally expanded and had lower generation probabilities. In a later genetic analysis, fewer N-insertions in productive TCRs were reported among donors in an Asian-associated ancestry cluster than the approximately 710-donor mean. Seventeen rarely observed V segments, including chromosome 9 orphons, were excluded from the earlier analysis of approximately 500 of the donors because counts were too low. A few of the identified cytomegalovirus-associated TCR beta chains were confirmed in vitro to be specific for cytomegalovirus antigens. At a false discovery rate of 0.05, a later analysis linked 15,000 to 20,000 TCR beta sequences to specific HLA alleles. Some IMGT-functional V segments, including TRBV6-2 and TRBV6-3, could not be distinguished by the 87-base-pair reads and were therefore excluded. Broadly in line with IMGT annotations, most TCR beta V segments showed up in productive rearrangements about 87% or about 30% of the time in an earlier analysis of several hundred of the donors. In both the original and validation cohorts, the classifier was reported to diagnose cytomegalovirus status with high specificity and sensitivity. Strong co-occurrence of HLA alleles, especially DR and DQ, made assigning TCR associations to individual alleles difficult. A later genetic analysis associated a missense DCLRE1C variant with V-gene and J-gene trimming of TCR beta chains, and an independent cohort replicated the association. Across donors, most TCR sequences were observed very rarely, whereas some public TCRs were present in many individuals. The sequencing pipeline was judged likely to have produced a cluster of highly shared sequence variants as a technical artifact. According to a later analysis, parvovirus B19, influenza, CMV and Epstein-Barr virus appeared linked to several top co-occurrence clusters. A further reported finding was that TCR beta sequences accurately predicted the HLA-A and HLA-B alleles for most subjects in the first cohort. In a later analysis, the rate of TCR association differed among HLA loci, with DRB1 alleles having the most associated TCRs and HLA-C alleles having the fewest. The only immune exposure information available for the cohort was CMV serostatus.

Comments on this clone: The specificity of this receptor is unknown. Base qualities are not at hand, and no much larger clone is one base apart.

The germline V gene gives CDR1 as SGDLS and CDR2 as YYNGEE. A distance of 18 bases separates the germline ends of V and J, which lose 0 bases and 0 bases respectively. The CDR3 goes from the cysteine to the phenylalanine over 18 residues. Solely the CDR3 DNA is kept, with 54 bases framed from the first base. This sequence originates from a man in his forties in good health and CMV-seronegative. Sequenced: PBMCs. This chain joins TRBV9 to TRBJ1-1; perhaps TRBD1 is the D gene, with 6 bases matching. This receptor has the CDR3 CASSVAPNREIMNTEAFF. Here is the DNA: TGTGCCAGCAGCGTAGCTCCCAACAGGGAAATCATGAACACTGAAGCTTTCTTT. The CDR3, completed at both ends by the reference TRBV9 and TRBJ1-1 genes, gives the full variable domain DSGVTQTPKHLITATGQRVTLRCSPRSGDLSVYWYQQSLDQGLQFLIQYYNGEERAKGNILERFSAQQFPDLHSELNLSSLELGDSALYFCASSVAPNREIMNTEAFFGQGTRLTVV.